These T cell receptor beta chains were read from a single sample in a study of T cells after posttransplantation cyclophosphamide. The data were produced by immunoSEQ multiplex PCR, yet TCRdb's version contains in-frame clones alone and is incomplete. Found here are some 66,000 clones, about 93% of them singletons; the top ten hold about 3.2%. Sequenced sample: PBMCs. Receptors originate from a woman in her 30s in good health and a related stem cell transplant donor. Both conserved end residues are part of each CDR3. Fields, in order: J gene, clone size, V gene, D gene, CDR3 DNA, CDR3 protein. The D gene is left open where the match is weak. The size field is filled for only some rows; it gives once, few, many or a size class.

TRBJ2-5	-	TRBV18	TRBD1	TGTGCCAGCCGAAGGACAGGGGATGGAGAGACCCAGTACTTC	CASRRTGDGETQYF
TRBJ2-7	-	TRBV4-1	-	TGCGCCAGCAGCCACCGGGACAATTACGAGCAGTACTTC	CASSHRDNYEQYF
TRBJ2-3	-	TRBV2	TRBD2	TGTGCCGGCAGCCAGGGACTAGCGGAGATGGTAGATACGCAGTATTTT	CAGSQGLAEMVDTQYF
TRBJ2-1	once	TRBV13	-	TGTGCCAGCAGCTCAGGGACGTACTACAATGAGCAGTTCTTC	CASSSGTYYNEQFF
TRBJ1-2	-	TRBV10-3	-	TGTGCCACGGAGCATGGCTACACCTTC	CATEHGYTF
TRBJ1-1	-	TRBV5-1	-	TGCGCCAGCAGCCCCCGGGGCTTTCCGAACACTGAAGCTTTCTTT	CASSPRGFPNTEAFF
TRBJ2-1	once	TRBV28	-	TGTGCCAGCAGCCCTCCCGCACGGGTAGATGAGCAGTTCTTC	CASSPPARVDEQFF
TRBJ2-3	-	TRBV5-4	-	TGTGCCAGCAGCTTGGCGGGGGTCAGAGATACGCAGTATTTT	CASSLAGVRDTQYF
TRBJ1-1	-	TRBV7-2	-	TGTGCCAGCAGCGGCCCTGGGGTAGCTGAAGCTTTCTTT	CASSGPGVAEAFF
TRBJ2-3	-	TRBV5-4	TRBD2	TGTGCCAGCAAGAAAGCGGGGGTGTTCACAGATACGCAGTATTTT	CASKKAGVFTDTQYF
TRBJ1-2	-	TRBV9	-	TGTGCCAGCAGCGTACGTTCCCCGAGCTATGGCTACACCTTC	CASSVRSPSYGYTF
TRBJ1-1	-	TRBV6-1	-	TGTGCCAGCAGTGACGCAGGTTCCCTGAACACTGAAGCTTTCTTT	CASSDAGSLNTEAFF
TRBJ2-5	-	TRBV5-1	-	TGCGCCAGCAGCTTGGGAAACGCTCTACAAGAGACCCAGTACTTC	CASSLGNALQETQYF
TRBJ2-2	-	TRBV18	-	TGTGCCAGCTCACCGGCGGCAGGAAAGACCGGGGAGCTGTTTTTT	CASSPAAGKTGELFF
TRBJ2-1	-	TRBV10-3	-	TGTGCCATCAGTGAGCGGGACATTGCTTACAATGAGCAGTTCTTC	CAISERDIAYNEQFF
TRBJ1-2	-	TRBV19	-	TGTGCCAGTAGTATTGAAGCAGGTTCTAACTATGGCTACACCTTC	CASSIEAGSNYGYTF
TRBJ2-5	-	TRBV14	TRBD1	TGTGCCAGCAGCCAAGACAGGGGGCAAGAGACCCAGTACTTC	CASSQDRGQETQYF
TRBJ1-5	-	TRBV19	-	TGTGCCAGTAGTACTGATACAGGGTTTGGTCAGCCCCAGCATTTT	CASSTDTGFGQPQHF
TRBJ1-1	once	TRBV10-3	TRBD1	TGTGCCACCACAGAGATAGGGTGGACAGGTGAAGCTTTCTTT	CATTEIGWTGEAFF
TRBJ1-4	-	TRBV29-1	-	TGCAGCGGGGGGCACGGGCCTGGGACTAATGAAAAACTGTTTTTT	CSGGHGPGTNEKLFF
TRBJ2-5	-	TRBV18	-	TGTGCCAGCTCACCATACAGCGACAGGATAGAGACCCAGTACTTC	CASSPYSDRIETQYF
TRBJ1-2	once	TRBV4-2	TRBD1	TGTGCCAGCAGCCCGCGACAGGGCCAGGCGTATGGCTACACCTTC	CASSPRQGQAYGYTF
TRBJ2-5	-	TRBV7-9	TRBD2	TGTGCCAGCAGCGTGGGACTAGAACCTCAGAAGACCCAGTACTTC	CASSVGLEPQKTQYF
TRBJ1-5	-	TRBV18	-	TGTGCCAGCTCACAGGTTCGCAATCAGCCCCAGCATTTT	CASSQVRNQPQHF
TRBJ1-1	-	TRBV4-3	TRBD1	TGCGCCAGCAGCCATAAGACAGGGTCTGAGGTTCAGGGTAACACTGAAGCTTTCTTT	CASSHKTGSEVQGNTEAFF
TRBJ2-7	-	TRBV5-1	-	TGCGCCAGCAGCGGATCGGGGACGAGCTCCTACGAGCAGTACTTC	CASSGSGTSSYEQYF
TRBJ1-6	-	TRBV5-1	-	TGCGCCAGCAGCCTATCGACCGGGCAGAGCTCCTATAATTCACCCCTCCACTTT	CASSLSTGQSSYNSPLHF
TRBJ1-6	-	TRBV6-5	TRBD1	TGTGCCAGCAGTTACTCGACAGGGAGGGATAATTCACCCCTCCACTTT	CASSYSTGRDNSPLHF
TRBJ1-6	-	TRBV5-6	-	TGTGCCAGCAGTAATTCGGGGAATAATTCACCCCTCCACTTT	CASSNSGNNSPLHF
TRBJ1-1	-	TRBV10-3	TRBD1	TGTGCCATCAGGAGGGACAGGGGGCCGAACACTGAAGCTTTCTTT	CAIRRDRGPNTEAFF
TRBJ2-7	-	TRBV6-1	TRBD1	TGTGCCAGCAGTGAAAGGAGACAGGGCTACGAGCAGTACTTC	CASSERRQGYEQYF
TRBJ1-2	-	TRBV28	TRBD1	TGTGCCAGCAGACCAAACAGGGGCTGGGTTGATGGCTACACCTTC	CASRPNRGWVDGYTF